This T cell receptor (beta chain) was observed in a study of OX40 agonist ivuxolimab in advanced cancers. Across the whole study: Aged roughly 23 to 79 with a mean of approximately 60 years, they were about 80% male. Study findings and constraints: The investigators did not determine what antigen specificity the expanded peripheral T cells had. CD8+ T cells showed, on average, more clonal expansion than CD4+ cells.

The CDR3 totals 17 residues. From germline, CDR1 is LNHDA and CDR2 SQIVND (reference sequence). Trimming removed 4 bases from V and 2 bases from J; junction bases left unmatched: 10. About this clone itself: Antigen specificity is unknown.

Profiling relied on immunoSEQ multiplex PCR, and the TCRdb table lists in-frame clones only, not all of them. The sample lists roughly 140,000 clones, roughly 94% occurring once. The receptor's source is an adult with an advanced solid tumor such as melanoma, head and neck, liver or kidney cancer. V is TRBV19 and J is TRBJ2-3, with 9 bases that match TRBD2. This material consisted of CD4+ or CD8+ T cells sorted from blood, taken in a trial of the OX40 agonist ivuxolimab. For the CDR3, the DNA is TGTGCCAGTAGTACAGAAAGGCTAGCGGGACTCACAGATACGCAGTATTTT. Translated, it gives CASSTERLAGLTDTQYF.